Listed here are 3 T cell receptor beta chains from one sample, sequenced in a study of CD8 T cells in ankylosing spondylitis. TCRdb reanalysed the 5' RACE reads using MiXCR and keeps one entry per CDR3 protein. The table includes under 300,000 distinct CDR3 sequences, approximately 20% detected once. The sequenced material came from blood, either unsorted or a sorted T cell fraction (not recorded which). Receptors originate from a male donor with ankylosing spondylitis or in good health (not recorded which).

This chain uses TRBV4-3 with TRBJ2-1, with 7 nucleotides matching TRBD2. Germline CDR1 and CDR2: LGHNA and YSLEER. This CDR3 is built from 17 residues. V gave up 0 bases and J gave up 3 bases; unmatched junction bases: 8. In nucleotides, the CDR3 is TGCGCCAGCAGCCAAGATTCATTACGGGAGGACTACAATGAGCAGTTCTTC. It encodes CASSQDSLREDYNEQFF.

This clonotype was seen more than once but under ten times. The rearrangement uses TRBV4-1 and TRBJ2-1; perhaps TRBD2 as D (7 bases). The CDR3 is 18 amino acids. The germline gives CDR1 MGHRA, CDR2 YSYEKL. The V and J ends lost 6 bases and 2 bases respectively, with 23 bases between them. CDR3: CASSGGASGLAAYNEQFF. In nucleotides, the CDR3 is TGCGCCAGCAGTGGGGGGGCTTCTGGGCTAGCGGCCTACAATGAGCAGTTCTTC.

This chain connects TRBV6-5 to TRBJ1-1; no clear D gene. The CDR3 loop spans 12 amino acids. Germline CDR1 is MNHEY and CDR2 is SVGAGI. V gave up 5 bases and J gave up 7 bases, with 11 bases separating them. DNA of the CDR3: TGTGCCAGCAGTCCGGACGGAGATGAAGCTTTCTTT. Amino acids: CASSPDGDEAFF.